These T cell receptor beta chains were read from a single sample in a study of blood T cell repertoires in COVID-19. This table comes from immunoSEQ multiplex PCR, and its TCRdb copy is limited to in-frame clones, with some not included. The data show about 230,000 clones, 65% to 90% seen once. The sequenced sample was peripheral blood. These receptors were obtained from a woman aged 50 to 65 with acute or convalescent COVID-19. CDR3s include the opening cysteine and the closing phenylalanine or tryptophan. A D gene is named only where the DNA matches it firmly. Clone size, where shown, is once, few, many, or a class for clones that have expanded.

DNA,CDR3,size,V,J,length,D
TGTGCCTGGAGTGTAGAGACAGGGAATGAAAAACTGTTTTTT,CAWSVETGNEKLFF,.,TRBV30,TRBJ1-4,14,TRBD1
TGTGCCAGCAGCCTTATCTTGAGTTCACCCCTCCACTTT,CASSLILSSPLHF,many,TRBV12-3/TRBV12-4,TRBJ1-6,13,.
TGCGCCAGCCCCATGGGAGGGACTCCCTACGAGCAGTACTTC,CASPMGGTPYEQYF,.,TRBV5-1,TRBJ2-7,14,TRBD2
TGCGCCAGCACCTCTACCGGTTCTAGCACAGATACGCAGTATTTT,CASTSTGSSTDTQYF,.,TRBV5-1,TRBJ2-3,15,.
TGTGCCAGCAGCGTAGACTGGCGGGGGAACACCGGGGAGCTGTTTTTT,CASSVDWRGNTGELFF,.,TRBV9,TRBJ2-2,16,.
TGTGCCAGCAGTTTGAGGGATACGCAGTATTTT,CASSLRDTQYF,few,TRBV28,TRBJ2-3,11,.
TGTGCCAGCAGCTTCTTACAGGGTACCGGGGAGCTGTTTTTT,CASSFLQGTGELFF,.,TRBV7-2,TRBJ2-2,14,.
TGTGCCAGCAGCTTAGAGGGGGCTGGGGGCTACACCTTC,CASSLEGAGGYTF,.,TRBV7-2,TRBJ1-2,13,TRBD1
TGTGCCAGCCAATGGGACAGGGTTAACACCGGGGAGCTGTTTTTT,CASQWDRVNTGELFF,.,TRBV6-5,TRBJ2-2,15,TRBD1
TGTGCCTGGGGTGGGGCCGGAAACACCATATATTTT,CAWGGAGNTIYF,.,TRBV30,TRBJ1-3,12,.
TGTGCCAGCCCCGGAGGGTCCTACAATGAGCAGTTCTTC,CASPGGSYNEQFF,.,TRBV7-2,TRBJ2-1,13,.
TGTGCCAGCAGGTCGTTGGCGGGTTCCTACGAGCAGTACTTC,CASRSLAGSYEQYF,.,TRBV27,TRBJ2-7,14,.
TGTGCCAGTCAAGTAGGCAGGGGGCGAACCGGGGAGCTGTTTTTT,CASQVGRGRTGELFF,once,TRBV7-2,TRBJ2-2,15,TRBD1
TGCGCCAGCAGCTTGCACCTTAGACAGGAATCAAGCGAGCAGTACTTC,CASSLHLRQESSEQYF,.,TRBV5-1,TRBJ2-7,16,.
TGTGCCAGCGAGGACACTTACGAGCAGTACTTC,CASEDTYEQYF,.,TRBV5-6,TRBJ2-7,11,.
TGTGCCTGGAGTGTCCTAGCGGGAGGGCTTGACAATGAGCAGTTCTTC,CAWSVLAGGLDNEQFF,.,TRBV30,TRBJ2-1,16,TRBD2
TGTGCCAGCAGGCAGGCTCAGTGGCCCCAGCATTTT,CASRQAQWPQHF,.,TRBV28,TRBJ1-5,12,.
TGTGCCAGCAGTTACTCGGTCGGGGGGGCCTGGACTGAAGCTTTCTTT,CASSYSVGGAWTEAFF,.,TRBV6-5,TRBJ1-1,16,.
TGTGCCAGCAGCCCAATGGGGAACAGGGTGGGGCAGGATGAGCAGTTCTTC,CASSPMGNRVGQDEQFF,.,TRBV7-9,TRBJ2-1,17,.
TGTGCCAGCAGTGAAGCTTTGGCAGCTAACTATGGCTACACCTTC,CASSEALAANYGYTF,.,TRBV6-1,TRBJ1-2,15,.
TGTGCCAGTAGTCAACTGGACAGGGACAATCAGCCCCAGCATTTT,CASSQLDRDNQPQHF,few,TRBV19,TRBJ1-5,15,TRBD1
TGTGCCACCAGTGATTCCCCCGGGGATGAGCAGTTCTTC,CATSDSPGDEQFF,once,TRBV24-1,TRBJ2-1,13,.
TGTGCCAGCAGCTTAGTAGGGTTTGAGGGGGCCTCCTACAATGAGCAGTTCTTC,CASSLVGFEGASYNEQFF,.,TRBV7-2,TRBJ2-1,18,TRBD1
TGTGCCAGCAGCCGTGGACAGTCCTATAATTCACCCCTCCACTTT,CASSRGQSYNSPLHF,few,TRBV3-1/TRBV3-2,TRBJ1-6,15,.
TGTGCCAGCAGCAGGGGACTAGCGGGCCCGGATTACGAGCAGTACTTC,CASSRGLAGPDYEQYF,.,TRBV9,TRBJ2-7,16,TRBD2
TGTGCCAGCAGCGGGGGACACAGCACAGATACGCAGTATTTT,CASSGGHSTDTQYF,.,TRBV9,TRBJ2-3,14,.
TGTGCCATCACACAGGGGCGAGGTGAAAAACTGTTTTTT,CAITQGRGEKLFF,few,TRBV5-3,TRBJ1-4,13,TRBD1
TGTGCCAGCAGTTACTCTGGACAGGGATTGCAAGGCTACACCTTC,CASSYSGQGLQGYTF,.,TRBV6-5,TRBJ1-2,15,TRBD1
TGTGCCAGCAGTCCCGGGCTAGCGGACACAGATACGCAGTATTTT,CASSPGLADTDTQYF,.,TRBV7-9,TRBJ2-3,15,TRBD2
TGTGCCAGCAGCTTAGGACGGGACAGGGTTGGCTACACCTTC,CASSLGRDRVGYTF,.,TRBV7-2,TRBJ1-2,14,TRBD1
TGTGCCAGCAGCCAAAGCGGGGGGGCCTACGAGCAGTACTTC,CASSQSGGAYEQYF,few,TRBV4-2,TRBJ2-7,14,TRBD2
TGTGCCAGCAGCTTCGGATACGGCGGACAGGTGTCCACTGAAGCTTTCTTT,CASSFGYGGQVSTEAFF,.,TRBV5-4,TRBJ1-1,17,TRBD1
TGTGCCAGCAGCAAGACAGGGATGGGGGAAGAGACCCAGTACTTC,CASSKTGMGEETQYF,.,TRBV5-6,TRBJ2-5,15,TRBD1
TGTGCCAGCAGTGCGGGGGGTAGCAATGAGCAGTTCTTC,CASSAGGSNEQFF,few,TRBV28,TRBJ2-1,13,TRBD2
TGTGCCAGCAGATCGAGAGCGGGGTACAATGAGCAGTTCTTC,CASRSRAGYNEQFF,.,TRBV11-1,TRBJ2-1,14,TRBD2
TGTGCCAGCAGCGAAGAGGCTAGCGGTTCCTACGAGCAGTACTTC,CASSEEASGSYEQYF,.,TRBV6-1,TRBJ2-7,15,TRBD2
TGTGCCAGTAGTATAGGGGACAGGGGGGAGACCCAGTACTTC,CASSIGDRGETQYF,once,TRBV19,TRBJ2-5,14,TRBD1
TGTGCCAGCAGTCTGGACAGGGGGTTTGTGCATCAGCCCCAGCATTTT,CASSLDRGFVHQPQHF,.,TRBV28,TRBJ1-5,16,TRBD1
TGCGCCAGCAGCACGGGTCCAGGTGCGTCGGGAGAGACCCGGTACTTC,CASSTGPGASGETRYF,.,TRBV5-1,TRBJ2-5,16,.
TGTGCCAGCAGTTTGACAGATTTATACACTGAAGCTTTCTTT,CASSLTDLYTEAFF,.,TRBV28,TRBJ1-1,14,.
TGTGCCAGCAGTAAAACAGGGATCGCTGAAAAACTGTTTTTT,CASSKTGIAEKLFF,.,TRBV6-6,TRBJ1-4,14,.